This T cell receptor beta chain was profiled in a study of blood T cell repertoires in COVID-19. Trimming cost V 4 bases and J 5 bases, with 15 bases left between them. This CDR3 is 15 amino acids long. CDR1 is KGHSH, CDR2 LQKENI, per germline. Here immunoSEQ multiplex PCR was the method, and the copy in TCRdb shows in-frame clones only, minus some. The table includes about 300,000 clones, roughly 85% detected once. V and J are TRBV18 and TRBJ1-3; D is perhaps TRBD1 (5 bases). This TCR was sampled from a man aged 30 to 45 who had recovered from COVID-19. Sequencing used PBMCs or T cells enriched from blood (not recorded which). CDR3 sequence (DNA): TGTGCCAGCTCACTTGACAGAACGCAAAGAAACACCATATATTTT. It codes for CASSLDRTQRNTIYF.